The sample holds a few counts of the clone carrying this TCR beta chain. These data belong to a study of blood T cell repertoires in COVID-19. Overall study: PBMCs, B-cell-depleted T cells, or T cells were the source of the cDNA or gDNA that made up the material.

Clones were read by immunoSEQ multiplex PCR, and TCRdb kept only the in-frame ones, dropping some. The sample yields about 320,000 clones, roughly 86% seen once. In germline, CDR1 is MDHEN, CDR2 SYDVKM. Germline trimming cut 6 bases from V and 4 bases from J; bases unmatched to any gene: 8. CDR3 size: 15 residues. Source material: peripheral blood. The origin of this receptor is a woman aged 45-65 years with acute or convalescent COVID-19. This chain connects TRBV28 to TRBJ1-4, with 7 bases identical to TRBD1. The CDR3 loop reads CASRTTGQGNEKLFF. CDR3 DNA: TGTGCCAGCAGAACGACAGGGCAGGGTAATGAAAAACTGTTTTTT.